This T cell receptor (beta chain) came from a study of molecular identifiers for immune sequencing clone quantification. From germline, CDR1 is GTSNPN and CDR2 SVGIG (reference sequence). There are 12 residues in the CDR3. The V end was cut by 5 bases, the J end by 1 base, with 6 bases between. TCRdb re-called the PCR reads through MiXCR, storing one row per CDR3 protein. This table holds 60,000 to 65,000 distinct CDR3 sequences, about 20% found once. The sample comprised naive CD8+ T cells from blood, with Jurkat cell RNA spiked in. Subset specified: FACS-sorted CD8+CD4-CCR7+CD45RA+ naive T cells. This clonotype was obtained from a human donor in good health. Some libraries in this study had Jurkat cell RNA spiked in. The rearrangement links TRBV30 to TRBJ1-3, with unresolved D. As DNA, the CDR3 is TGTGCCTGGCGGGCTTCTGGAAACACCATATATTTT. Protein: CAWRASGNTIYF.